This T cell receptor (beta chain) was obtained from a study of control samples from healthy donors and cancer patients. Profiled with immunoSEQ multiplex PCR; TCRdb holds only in-frame clones, not every one. The table lists roughly 130,000 clones, roughly 90% of them singletons. The CDR3 extends over 13 amino acids. Germline CDR1 reads MDHEN; CDR2 reads SYDVKM. V lost 6 bases and J lost 7, with 15 bases in between. The sequenced material came from blood. The J gene is TRBJ1-2, the V gene TRBV28; a weak D match, TRBD1 (6 bases). The sequence derives from a young man in good health. This CDR3 reads CASSITGTAGYTF. The CDR3 DNA reads TGTGCCAGCAGCATAACAGGGACCGCTGGCTACACCTTC.